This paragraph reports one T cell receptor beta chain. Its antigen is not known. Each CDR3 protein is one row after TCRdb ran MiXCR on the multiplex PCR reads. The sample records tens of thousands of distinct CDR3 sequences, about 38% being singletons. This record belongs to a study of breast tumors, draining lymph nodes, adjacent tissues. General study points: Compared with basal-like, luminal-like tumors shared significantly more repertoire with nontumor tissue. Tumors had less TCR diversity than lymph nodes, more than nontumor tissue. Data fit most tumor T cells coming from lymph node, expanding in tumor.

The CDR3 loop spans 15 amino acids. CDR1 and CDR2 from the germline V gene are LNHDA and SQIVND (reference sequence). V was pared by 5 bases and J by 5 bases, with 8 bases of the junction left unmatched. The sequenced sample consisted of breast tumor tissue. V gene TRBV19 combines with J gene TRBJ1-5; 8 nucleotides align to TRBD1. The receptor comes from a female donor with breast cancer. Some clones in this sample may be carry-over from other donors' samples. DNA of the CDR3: TGTGCCAGTAGTTTCGAACAGGGGGGCCATCAGCCCCAGCATTTT. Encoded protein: CASSFEQGGHQPQHF.